The 27 T cell receptor beta chains given below trace back to one sample, sequenced in a study of cytomegalovirus exposure and HLA in healthy donors. The PCR contained 60 Vbeta and 13 Jbeta primers. Method: immunoSEQ multiplex PCR; TCRdb's copy keeps in-frame clones and lacks some. The data contain some 89,000 clones, under 85% of them singletons. The specimen was PBMCs. These receptors all stem from a woman between 35 and 50 years old in good health and CMV-seropositive.

The chain combines TRBV10-3 with TRBJ2-3; 7 bases match TRBD2. The germline gives CDR1 ENHRY, CDR2 SYGVKD. The ends lost 3 bases at V and 7 bases at J; junction bases unmatched: 10. This CDR3 is 15 amino acids long. Written as DNA, the CDR3 is TGTGCCATCAGTGACCCGGGAGGCCGCGGGAATACGCAGTATTTT. Protein product: CAISDPGGRGNTQYF.

The chain links TRBV19 to TRBJ1-5, with TRBD1 as a possible D gene (5 bases). Germline CDR1 and CDR2: LNHDA and SQIVND (reference sequence). This CDR3 comprises 15 residues. V was clipped by 1 base and J by 1 base, with 8 bases between them. In DNA, the CDR3 is TGTGCCAGTAGTATAGGACAGACGAGCAATCAGCCCCAGCATTTT. This gives the protein CASSIGQTSNQPQHF.

The J gene is TRBJ2-1, the V gene TRBV7-6; the D is unclear. Germline assignment: CDR1 SGHVS and CDR2 FNYEAQ. The CDR3 contains 15 residues. V lost 1 base and J 4 bases, leaving 11 bases between the germline ends. The CDR3 spells CASSLDGGVYNEQFF. In nucleotides, the CDR3 is TGTGCCAGCAGCTTAGACGGCGGAGTTTACAATGAGCAGTTCTTC. The complete variable domain, with remaining parts taken from reference TRBV7-6 and TRBJ2-1, reads GAGVSQSPRYKVTKRGQDVALRCDPISGHVSLYWYRQALGQGPEFLTYFNYEAQQDKSGLPNDRFSAERPEGSISTLTIQRTEQRDSAMYRCASSLDGGVYNEQFFGPGTRLTVL.

The chain carries TRBV7-3 and TRBJ2-7; D is unclear. CDR3 size: 15 residues. Trimming took 3 bases from V and 0 from J, leaving 12 bases between them. Germline values: CDR1 SGHTA, CDR2 FQGTGA. The CDR3 nucleotides are TGTGCCAGCAGCTTGGGCCCACCACCCTCCTACGAGCAGTACTTC. Protein sequence: CASSLGPPPSYEQYF.

CDR3 protein: CASSLTAPSTDTQYF. CDR3 nucleotide sequence: TGCGCCAGCAGCTTGACAGCCCCGAGCACAGATACGCAGTATTTT. V is TRBV5-1 and J is TRBJ2-3; D not resolved. Germline loops: CDR1 SGHRS, CDR2 YFSETQ. The CDR3 consists of 15 residues. Trimming stripped 1 base from V and 0 bases from J, with 9 bases between. The variable domain in full, with the rest retrieved from reference TRBV5-1 and TRBJ2-3, is KAGVTQTPRYLIKTRGQQVTLSCSPISGHRSVSWYQQTPGQGLQFLFEYFSETQRNKGNFPGRFSGRQFSNSRSEMNVSTLELGDSALYLCASSLTAPSTDTQYFGPGTRLTVL.

In its sample, this clone was seen once. CDR3 sequence: CASSGGLEYQPQHF. The CDR3, as DNA: TGTGCCAGCAGTGGCGGACTGGAGTATCAGCCCCAGCATTTT. The chain has TRBV28 and TRBJ1-5, with D unclear. The ends were cut back, 5 bases at V and 5 bases at J, with 13 bases in the middle. From germline, CDR1 is MDHEN and CDR2 SYDVKM. The CDR3 spans 14 residues.

V is TRBV11-2 and J is TRBJ2-2, with TRBD1 identical over 7 bases. The CDR3 totals 17 residues. From germline, CDR1 is SGHAT and CDR2 FQNNGV. Trimming removed 5 bases from V and 1 base from J; junction bases left unmatched: 10. The CDR3 region has the DNA TGTGCCAGCAGCGATCTCTTCCGGACAGGGAACACCGGGGAGCTGTTTTTT. Its translation: CASSDLFRTGNTGELFF.

The rearrangement joins TRBV6-1 to TRBJ1-2; TRBD1 aligns across 10 bases. The length of the CDR3 is 14 residues. Per germline, CDR1 MNHNS and CDR2 SASEGT. Trimming removed 8 bases from V and 3 bases from J; junction bases left unmatched: 6. The DNA for the CDR3 is TGTGCCAGCGGGAGACAGGGGGCCGACTATGGCTACACCTTC. It translates to CASGRQGADYGYTF.

This chain uses TRBV10-2 with TRBJ1-5; possible D gene TRBD1, 6 bases. Looked up from germline, CDR1 is WSHSY and CDR2 is SAAADI. CDR3 size: 14 residues. Between the trimmed V and J ends, which lost 10 bases and 0 bases, there was a span of 13 bases. The CDR3 is CATLDSFSNQPQHF. CDR3 bases: TGCGCCACCCTGGACAGTTTTAGCAATCAGCCCCAGCATTTT.

CDR3 in amino acids: CASSFSLRTSGTSYEQYF. The CDR3 region has the DNA TGTGCCAGCAGCTTTTCCCTCCGAACTAGCGGGACCTCCTACGAGCAGTACTTC. The V gene is TRBV27, the J gene TRBJ2-7; 10 nucleotides agree with TRBD2. The V and J ends lost 6 bases and 0 bases, in that order; junction bases with no gene match: 14. The germline V gene has CDR1 MNHEY and CDR2 SMNVEV (reference sequence). The CDR3 runs 18 residues.

The chain recombines TRBV7-3 with TRBJ2-7, with 11 bases fitting TRBD2. The CDR3 consists of 16 residues. J lost 2 bases, V lost 5 bases, and 8 bases had no gene match. CDR1 and CDR2 from the germline V gene are SGHTA and FQGTGA. The DNA of the CDR3 is TGTGCCAGCAGCCCCCAGGGGACTAGCGGTCCCTACGAGCAGTACTTC. This gives the protein CASSPQGTSGPYEQYF. Full variable domain (rest looked up from reference TRBV7-3 and TRBJ2-7): GAGVSQTPSNKVTEKGKYVELRCDPISGHTALYWYRQSLGQGPEFLIYFQGTGAADDSGLPNDRFFAVRPEGSVSTLKIQRTERGDSAVYLCASSPQGTSGPYEQYFGPGTRLTVT.

The chain carries TRBV2 and TRBJ2-3, with D tentatively TRBD2 (5 bases). The CDR3 has 14 residues. Germline V gene data show CDR1 as SNHLY and CDR2 as FYNNEI. Trimming cost V 7 bases and J 0 bases, with 11 bases left between them. CDR3 sequence reads: CASTLALSTDTQYF. The CDR3 coding sequence is TGTGCCAGCACCCTAGCCCTTAGCACAGATACGCAGTATTTT.

This chain joins TRBV10-1 and TRBJ2-3, with TRBD2 identical over 7 bases. The CDR3 loop spans 12 amino acids. Trimming cost V 2 bases and J 10 bases; bases outside gene matches: 3. CDR1 and CDR2 from the germline V gene are WNHNN and SYGVQD (reference sequence). CDR3 coding DNA: TGCGCCAGCAGTGAGAGGACTAGTCCGCAGTATTTT. Residues: CASSERTSPQYF.

The rearrangement uses TRBV11-2 and TRBJ2-7, with 15 nucleotides matching TRBD2. Trimming cost V 1 base and J 3 bases; bases outside gene matches: 7. This CDR3 has 18 residues. CDR1 and CDR2 (germline): SGHAT, FQNNGV. CDR3 DNA: TGTGCCAGCAGCTTAGGTTATTGGACTAGCGGGAGGGACTACGAGCAGTACTTC. This gives the protein CASSLGYWTSGRDYEQYF.

The CDR3 nucleotides read TGTGCCAGCAGCTTAGGGGCCGGGGGAGATACGCAGTATTTT. Its protein is CASSLGAGGDTQYF. The chain links TRBV7-9 to TRBJ2-3; D is possibly TRBD2 (6 bases). Trimming left V 1 base short and J 5 bases short, with 10 bases between. The CDR3 has 14 residues. The germline V gene has CDR1 SEHNR and CDR2 FQNEAQ (reference sequence).

The chain employs TRBV6-5 and TRBJ1-5, with a tentative D call TRBD1 (6 bases). V dropped 4 bases and J dropped 7 bases, with 17 bases sitting between them. This CDR3 is built from 15 residues. The germline CDR1 and CDR2 sequences are MNHEY and SVGAGI. DNA for the CDR3: TGTGCCAGCAGTTTTTCCGACAGGTTAGGACAGCCCCAGCATTTT. Residues: CASSFSDRLGQPQHF.

The V and J genes are TRBV11-3 and TRBJ2-2, with 10 nucleotides matching TRBD2. The V gene end was trimmed by 5 bases and the J gene end by 6 bases; junction bases not matched to a gene: 3. The CDR3 is made up of 14 amino acids. CDR1 is SGHNT, CDR2 YENEEA, per germline. In nucleotides, the CDR3 is TGTGCCAGCAGCCGCGGACTAGCGGCCGGGGAGCTGTTTTTT. Translated, it gives CASSRGLAAGELFF.

The CDR3 coding sequence is TGCGCCAGCAGCCAAGACGCAGGGGGCTTTATCCCGGACACTGAAGCTTTCTTT. It translates to CASSQDAGGFIPDTEAFF. The chain uses TRBV4-1 and TRBJ1-1; 8 nucleotides match TRBD1. V gave up 0 bases and J gave up 3 bases; unmatched junction bases: 12. CDR3 length equals 18 residues. Germline V gene lookup returns CDR1 MGHRA and CDR2 YSYEKL.

The chain couples TRBV15 to TRBJ1-4; D might be TRBD1 (5 bases). The CDR3 extends over 15 amino acids. Trimming removed 2 bases at V and 7 bases at J, with 14 bases between. Germline CDR1 LNHNV, CDR2 YYDKDF (reference sequence). Here the CDR3 DNA reads TGTGCCACCAGCAGACCCCAGGAGGGGACTGAAAAACTGTTTTTT. Encoded protein: CATSRPQEGTEKLFF.

The chain is built from TRBV27 and TRBJ2-1; the match to TRBD2 covers 7 bases. The CDR3 has 15 amino acids. The J segment lost 11 bases and the V segment lost 5 bases, leaving 15 bases of the junction unmatched. From germline, CDR1 is MNHEY and CDR2 SMNVEV (reference sequence). This chain's CDR3 is CASSLPPGLPRQQFF. The CDR3 nucleotides read TGTGCCAGCAGTCTTCCACCGGGACTACCACGTCAGCAGTTCTTC.

This clone came up once. This chain joins TRBV5-1 and TRBJ2-7; 10 bases map to TRBD1. The germline gives CDR1 SGHRS, CDR2 YFSETQ. CDR3 length: 17 residues. V trimming: 2 bases; J trimming: 3 bases; junction bases outside the gene matches: 11. In DNA, the CDR3 is TGCGCCAGCAGCTTTACTACCGGGACAGGGGACAACTACGAGCAGTACTTC. This encodes CASSFTTGTGDNYEQYF.

J is TRBJ2-5 and V is TRBV29-1; 7 nucleotides agree with TRBD2. The CDR3 sequence is 16 residues long. The junction had 11 bases not matched to a gene; V was cut back by 1 base and J by 3 bases. The V gene's germline CDR1 is SQVTM and CDR2 ANQGSEA. The CDR3 coding sequence is TGCAGCGTTGAAGCGGGGTTCTTGGGGGGGGAAGAGACCCAGTACTTC. The encoded protein is CSVEAGFLGGEETQYF.

The chain employs TRBV28 and TRBJ2-1; D remains ambiguous. The CDR3 has 12 amino acids. Germline-derived CDR1 and CDR2 are MDHEN and SYDVKM. Trimming stripped 0 bases from V and 9 bases from J, with 6 bases between. CDR3 nucleotide sequence: TGTGCCAGCAGTTTATGGTCGGGTGAGCAGTTCTTC. Encoded protein: CASSLWSGEQFF.

The rearrangement links TRBV19 to TRBJ1-1; a weak D match, TRBD1 (5 bases). Germline V lookup: CDR1 LNHDA, CDR2 SQIVND (reference sequence). The V gene lost 1 base and the J gene lost 4 bases, with 16 bases spanning the gap. The CDR3 runs to 16 residues. The CDR3 nucleotides are TGTGCCAGTAGTATAGGGGGCCCCGGAGCGGGCACTGAAGCTTTCTTT. This gives the protein CASSIGGPGAGTEAFF.

The chain links TRBV11-2 to TRBJ2-7, with D maybe TRBD1 (6 bases). Germline CDR1 is SGHAT and CDR2 is FQNNGV. V lost 3 bases to trimming and J lost 1 base, with 13 bases between them. The length of the CDR3 is 15 residues. As DNA, the CDR3 is TGTGCCAGCAGCTTTATGAGGGGGTCGTCCTACGAGCAGTACTTC. Translation: CASSFMRGSSYEQYF.

V gene TRBV15 combines with J gene TRBJ2-7, with D possibly being TRBD1 (6 bases). CDR3 length: 16 residues. V was shortened by 0 bases and J by 3 bases, with 15 bases between the two germline ends. Germline V gene sequence: CDR1 LNHNV, CDR2 YYDKDF (reference sequence). DNA for the CDR3: TGTGCCACCAGCAGAGATGAATTCGGACAGAACTACGAGCAGTACTTC. As protein: CATSRDEFGQNYEQYF.

The rearrangement uses TRBV7-9 and TRBJ2-1; D is undetermined. The CDR3 runs to 11 residues. The V gene lost 3 bases and the J gene lost 7 bases, with 4 bases spanning the gap. Germline-derived CDR1 and CDR2 are SEHNR and FQNEAQ (reference sequence). This chain's CDR3 is CASSFSNEQFF. DNA of the CDR3: TGTGCCAGCAGCTTCTCTAATGAGCAGTTCTTC.